Shown below are 5 T cell receptor beta chains from a single sample sequenced in a study of shared clonotypes between healthy human individuals. The table came from immunoSEQ multiplex PCR; TCRdb's copy has only in-frame clones and leaves some out. In the table there are about 700,000 clones, roughly 70% of which are singletons. The sequenced sample consisted of memory CD4+ T cells sorted from blood. Subset of the sample: CD45RA-negative fraction. The receptors originated from a woman aged 25 to 39 in good health.

The gene calls are TRBV18 and TRBJ1-1; 7 nucleotides agree with TRBD1. The junction had 11 bases not matched to a gene; V was cut back by 8 bases and J by 5 bases. The CDR3 covers 14 residues. Germline V gene lookup returns CDR1 KGHSH and CDR2 LQKENI. The CDR3 sequence: CASGKAQGRTEAFF. The CDR3 DNA is TGTGCCAGCGGAAAGGCACAGGGGCGGACTGAAGCTTTCTTT. The whole variable domain, remainder taken from reference TRBV18 and TRBJ1-1, is NAGVMQNPRHLVRRRGQEARLRCSPMKGHSHVYWYRQLPEEGLKFMVYLQKENIIDESGMPKERFSAEFPKEGPSILRIQQVVRGDSAAYFCASGKAQGRTEAFFGQGTRLTVV.

The rearrangement links TRBV2 to TRBJ2-2, with D possibly TRBD2 on 6 matching bases. Looked up from germline, CDR1 is SNHLY and CDR2 is FYNNEI. The V and J ends lost 5 bases and 3 bases respectively, with 10 bases between them. The CDR3 covers 14 residues. CDR3 residues: CASSREDYTGELFF. CDR3 coding DNA: TGTGCCAGCAGTAGGGAGGACTACACCGGGGAGCTGTTTTTT.

The chain links TRBV7-6 to TRBJ2-5; 7 nucleotides line up with TRBD1. The end of the DNA is better explained by TRBJ2-7, so the J call may be wrong. Germline CDR1 reads SGHVS; CDR2 reads FNYEAQ. The CDR3 is 14 amino acids. CDR3 sequence: CASSLPGQSYEQYF. In DNA, the CDR3 is TGTGCCAGCAGCCTTCCGGGACAGTCTTACGAGCAGTACTTC.

The CDR3 region has the DNA TGTGCCAGCAGTTTGGGCCGGTGGAACACTGAAGCTTTCTTT. Translated: CASSLGRWNTEAFF. This chain connects TRBV27 to TRBJ1-1, with no clear D. V was clipped by 3 bases and J by 1 base, with 9 bases between them. The CDR3 contains 14 residues. Germline V CDR1 and CDR2: MNHEY, SMNVEV (reference sequence).

The rearrangement uses TRBV7-2 and TRBJ2-1, with D perhaps assigned TRBD1 or TRBD2 (5 bases each). Germline-derived CDR1 and CDR2 are SGHTA and FQGNSA. The CDR3 is 17 amino acids. Trimming left V 1 base short and J 10 bases short, with 23 bases between. CDR3 residues: CASSLGGPRDPRREQFF. The CDR3, as DNA: TGTGCCAGCAGCTTAGGGGGACCCCGGGACCCAAGGCGGGAGCAGTTCTTC.